The 9 T cell receptor beta chains below come from one sample, sequenced in a study of cytomegalovirus exposure and HLA in healthy donors. TCRdb's copy holds only in-frame clones and misses some; the assay was immunoSEQ multiplex PCR. The sample includes some 130,000 clones, roughly nine tenths of them seen just once. Sequencing was carried out using PBMCs. The receptors come from a woman between 18 and 29 years old in good health and CMV-seronegative.

The J gene is TRBJ2-5, the V gene TRBV4-1; possible D gene TRBD1, 6 bases. Germline loops: CDR1 MGHRA, CDR2 YSYEKL. The CDR3 totals 14 residues. V dropped 4 bases and J dropped 4 bases, with 13 bases sitting between them. The CDR3 region is CASSLQGNGETQYF. Written as DNA, the CDR3 is TGCGCCAGCAGCCTCCAGGGGAACGGAGAGACCCAGTACTTC.

This chain joins TRBV14 and TRBJ1-2; D unresolved. The germline CDR1 and CDR2 sequences are SGHDN and FVKESK. CDR3 length: 14 amino acids. Between the trimmed V and J ends, which lost 5 bases and 2 bases, there was a span of 12 bases. The CDR3 is CASSVLGSNYGYTF. The CDR3 DNA reads TGTGCCAGCAGCGTCCTTGGGAGCAACTATGGCTACACCTTC.

This clone was recorded a few times. The chain uses TRBV2 and TRBJ1-5; no reliable D call. The CDR3 loop spans 9 amino acids. The V and J ends lost 4 bases and 12 bases respectively, with 4 bases between them. Germline V CDR1 and CDR2: SNHLY, FYNNEI. CDR3 nucleotide sequence: TGTGCCAGCAGTGTCTACCAGCATTTT. This translates into CASSVYQHF.

This rearrangement joins TRBV7-3 to TRBJ2-2; the match to TRBD1 covers 8 bases. The junction had 21 bases not matched to a gene; V was cut back by 5 bases and J by 7 bases. The CDR3 runs 19 residues. Germline V gives CDR1 SGHTA, CDR2 FQGTGA. As DNA, the CDR3 is TGTGCCAGCAGCCTCCCGGGACAGGTTGTCGGTGGGATGGGCGGGGAGCTGTTTTTT. Amino acid sequence: CASSLPGQVVGGMGGELFF.

The V gene is TRBV9, the J gene TRBJ2-3; TRBD1 matches 7 bases. CDR1 SGDLS and CDR2 YYNGEE come from the germline V gene. V shed 7 bases and J 4 bases; nucleotides not matched to a gene: 6. CDR3 length: 13 amino acids. For the CDR3, the DNA is TGTGCCAGCGGGACAGCCGGCCCAGATACGCAGTATTTT. It encodes CASGTAGPDTQYF.

This chain connects TRBV7-3 to TRBJ1-1, with D possibly TRBD1 on 5 matching bases. CDR3 length equals 13 residues. Germline assignment: CDR1 SGHTA and CDR2 FQGTGA. V lost 5 bases and J 2 bases, leaving 9 bases between the germline ends. DNA for the CDR3: TGTGCCAGCAGCATTGACAGCAACACTGAAGCTTTCTTT. Translated, it gives CASSIDSNTEAFF.

The J gene is TRBJ1-2, the V gene TRBV6-5; weak D call: TRBD1 (5 bases). This CDR3 has 12 residues. With 7 bases removed from V and 2 bases from J, the gap between germline ends came to 8 bases. CDR1 and CDR2 (germline): MNHEY, SVGAGI. The CDR3 protein is CASTQGNYGYTF. The CDR3 DNA reads TGTGCCAGCACCCAGGGCAACTATGGCTACACCTTC.

This clone came up a few times. V usage is TRBV11-2 and J usage is TRBJ2-7, with D perhaps matching TRBD1 (7 bases). CDR3 size: 15 residues. Germline V gives CDR1 SGHAT, CDR2 FQNNGV. V was cut by 5 bases and J by 5 bases, with 19 bases left in between. CDR3 loop: CASSPQTGRSDEQYF. The CDR3 coding sequence is TGTGCCAGCAGCCCGCAGACAGGGAGGTCCGACGAGCAGTACTTC.

CDR3 protein: CASSQSRVNTEAFF. CDR3 nucleotides: TGTGCCAGCAGCCAATCCAGGGTCAACACTGAAGCTTTCTTT. The chain carries TRBV4-2 and TRBJ1-1; tentatively, D is TRBD1 (5 bases). Germline-derived CDR1 and CDR2 are LGHNA and YNFKEQ. V was pared by 2 bases and J by 2 bases, with 9 bases between. The CDR3 is 14 residues long.